Below, 3 T cell receptor beta chains from the same sample are listed, as sequenced in a study of T cell changes during pregnancy in multiple sclerosis. The protocol was immunoSEQ multiplex PCR, while the TCRdb copy is restricted to in-frame clones and leaves out a portion. The data hold roughly 68,000 clones, with under 95% observed a single time. The sequencing used peripheral blood, collected in the second trimester of pregnancy. These receptors were obtained from a female donor in good health, enrolled as a control in a pregnancy study.

V gene TRBV27 combines with J gene TRBJ2-2; TRBD1 is a possible D gene (6 bases). CDR3 size: 15 residues. CDR1 and CDR2 from the germline V gene are MNHEY and SMNVEV (reference sequence). Deletions cut 2 bases from V and 4 bases from J, with 11 bases between. The CDR3 loop reads CASSLGTHFTGELFF. CDR3 DNA: TGTGCCAGCAGTTTAGGGACACATTTCACCGGGGAGCTGTTTTTT.

The rearrangement links TRBV2 to TRBJ1-4, with D unresolved. The CDR3 totals 14 residues. Deletions cut 4 bases from V and 5 bases from J, with 11 bases between. CDR1 SNHLY and CDR2 FYNNEI come from the germline V gene. CDR3 sequence (DNA): TGTGCCAGCAGTGCCACCCGCGGCAATGAAAAACTGTTTTTT. Its translation: CASSATRGNEKLFF.

The chain is built from TRBV14 and TRBJ2-3, with a possible D match to TRBD2 (5 bases). Germline V gene sequence: CDR1 SGHDN, CDR2 FVKESK. The CDR3 contains 17 residues. V was pared by 0 bases and J by 2 bases, with 15 bases between. The CDR3 here is CASSQDRVAGFTDTQYF. For the CDR3, the DNA is TGTGCCAGCAGCCAAGATCGAGTTGCGGGTTTCACAGATACGCAGTATTTT.